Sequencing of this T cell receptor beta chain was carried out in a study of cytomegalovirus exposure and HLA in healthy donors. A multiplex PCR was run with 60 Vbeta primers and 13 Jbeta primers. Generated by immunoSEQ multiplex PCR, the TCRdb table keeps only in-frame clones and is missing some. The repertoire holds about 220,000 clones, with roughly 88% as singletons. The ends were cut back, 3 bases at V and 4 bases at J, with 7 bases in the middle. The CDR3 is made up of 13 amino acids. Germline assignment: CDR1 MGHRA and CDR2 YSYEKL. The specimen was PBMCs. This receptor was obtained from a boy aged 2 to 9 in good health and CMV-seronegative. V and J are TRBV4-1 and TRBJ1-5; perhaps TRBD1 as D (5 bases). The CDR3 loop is CASSHGGNQPQHF. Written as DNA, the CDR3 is TGCGCCAGCAGCCACGGGGGGAATCAGCCCCAGCATTTT.